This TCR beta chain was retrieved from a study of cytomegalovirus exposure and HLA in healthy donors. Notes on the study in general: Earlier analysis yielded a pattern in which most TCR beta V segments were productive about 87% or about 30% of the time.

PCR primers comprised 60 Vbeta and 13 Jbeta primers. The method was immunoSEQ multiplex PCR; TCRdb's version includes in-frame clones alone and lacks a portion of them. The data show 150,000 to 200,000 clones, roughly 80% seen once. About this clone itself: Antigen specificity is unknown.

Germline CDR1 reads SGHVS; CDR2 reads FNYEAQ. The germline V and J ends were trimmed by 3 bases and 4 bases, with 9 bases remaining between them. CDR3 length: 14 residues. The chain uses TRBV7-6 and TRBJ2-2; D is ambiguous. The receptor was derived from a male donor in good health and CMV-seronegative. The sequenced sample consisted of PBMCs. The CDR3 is CASSLALGTGELFF. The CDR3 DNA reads TGTGCCAGCAGCTTGGCCCTAGGCACCGGGGAGCTGTTTTTT.